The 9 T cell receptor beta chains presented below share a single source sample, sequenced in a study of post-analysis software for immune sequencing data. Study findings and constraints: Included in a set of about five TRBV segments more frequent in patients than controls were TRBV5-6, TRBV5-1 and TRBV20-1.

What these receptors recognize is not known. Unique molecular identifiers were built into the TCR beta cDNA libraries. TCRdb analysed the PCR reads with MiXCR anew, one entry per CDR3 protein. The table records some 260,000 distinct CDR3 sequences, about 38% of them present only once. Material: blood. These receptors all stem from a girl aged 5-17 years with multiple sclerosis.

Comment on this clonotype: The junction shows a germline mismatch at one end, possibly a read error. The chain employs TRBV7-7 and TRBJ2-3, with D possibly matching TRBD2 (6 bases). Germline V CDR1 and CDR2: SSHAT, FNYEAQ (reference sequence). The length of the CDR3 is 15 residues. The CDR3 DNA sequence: TGTGCTAGCAGCTTAGGGACTGGTAGCACAGATACGCAGTATTTT. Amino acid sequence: CASSLGTGSTDTQYF.

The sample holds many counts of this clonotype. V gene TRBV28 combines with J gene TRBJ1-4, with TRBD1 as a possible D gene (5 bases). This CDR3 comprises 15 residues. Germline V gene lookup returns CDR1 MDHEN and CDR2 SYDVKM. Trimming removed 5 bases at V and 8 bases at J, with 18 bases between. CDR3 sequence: CASSPGLLRGEKLFF. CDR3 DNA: TGTGCCAGCAGTCCCGGACTGCTAAGGGGAGAAAAACTGTTTTTT.

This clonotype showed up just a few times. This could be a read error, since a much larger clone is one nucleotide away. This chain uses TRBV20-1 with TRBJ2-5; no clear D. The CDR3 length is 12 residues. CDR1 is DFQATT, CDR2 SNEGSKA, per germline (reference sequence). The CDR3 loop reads CRARRFRETQYF. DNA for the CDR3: TGCAGGGCTAGGCGGTTCCGGGAGACCCAGTACTTC.

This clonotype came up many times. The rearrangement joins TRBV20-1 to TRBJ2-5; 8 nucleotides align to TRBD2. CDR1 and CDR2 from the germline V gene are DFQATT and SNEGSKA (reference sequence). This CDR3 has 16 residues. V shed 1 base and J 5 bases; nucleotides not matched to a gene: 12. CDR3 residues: CSARGQSGLAGETQYF. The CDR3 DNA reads TGCAGTGCTAGAGGCCAATCCGGACTAGCTGGGGAGACCCAGTACTTC.

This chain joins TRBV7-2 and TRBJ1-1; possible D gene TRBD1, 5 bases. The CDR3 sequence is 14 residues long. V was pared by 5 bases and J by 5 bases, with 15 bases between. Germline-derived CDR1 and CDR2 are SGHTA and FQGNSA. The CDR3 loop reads CASSAQGVTTEAFF. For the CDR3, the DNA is TGTGCCAGCAGCGCGCAAGGGGTTACGACTGAAGCTTTCTTT.

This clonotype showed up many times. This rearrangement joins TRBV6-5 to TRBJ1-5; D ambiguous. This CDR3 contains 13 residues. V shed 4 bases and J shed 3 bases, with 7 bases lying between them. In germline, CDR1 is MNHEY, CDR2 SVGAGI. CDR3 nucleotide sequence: TGTGCCAGCAGTTCGATCTTCAATCAGCCCCAGCATTTT. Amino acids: CASSSIFNQPQHF.

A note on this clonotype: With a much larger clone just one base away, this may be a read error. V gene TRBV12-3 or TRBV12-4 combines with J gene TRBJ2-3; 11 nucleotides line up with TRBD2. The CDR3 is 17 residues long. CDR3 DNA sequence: TGTGCCAGCAGTTCGTGGACTAGCGGGTGGGGCACAGATGCGCAGTATTTT. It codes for CASSSWTSGWGTDAQYF.

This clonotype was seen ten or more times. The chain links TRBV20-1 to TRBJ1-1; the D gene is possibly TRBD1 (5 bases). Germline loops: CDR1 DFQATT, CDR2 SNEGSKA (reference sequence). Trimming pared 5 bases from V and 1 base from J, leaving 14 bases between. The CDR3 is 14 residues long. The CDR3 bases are TGCAGTGCTCGGAGTGCGGGGGAGAACACTGAAGCTTTCTTT. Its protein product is CSARSAGENTEAFF.

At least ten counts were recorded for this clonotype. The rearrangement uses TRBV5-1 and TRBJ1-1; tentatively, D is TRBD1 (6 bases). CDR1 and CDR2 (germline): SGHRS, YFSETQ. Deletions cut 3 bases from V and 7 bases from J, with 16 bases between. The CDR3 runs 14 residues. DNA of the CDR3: TGCGCCAGCAGCTCGTCCAGGACAGACCTTGAAGCTTTCTTT. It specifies CASSSSRTDLEAFF.